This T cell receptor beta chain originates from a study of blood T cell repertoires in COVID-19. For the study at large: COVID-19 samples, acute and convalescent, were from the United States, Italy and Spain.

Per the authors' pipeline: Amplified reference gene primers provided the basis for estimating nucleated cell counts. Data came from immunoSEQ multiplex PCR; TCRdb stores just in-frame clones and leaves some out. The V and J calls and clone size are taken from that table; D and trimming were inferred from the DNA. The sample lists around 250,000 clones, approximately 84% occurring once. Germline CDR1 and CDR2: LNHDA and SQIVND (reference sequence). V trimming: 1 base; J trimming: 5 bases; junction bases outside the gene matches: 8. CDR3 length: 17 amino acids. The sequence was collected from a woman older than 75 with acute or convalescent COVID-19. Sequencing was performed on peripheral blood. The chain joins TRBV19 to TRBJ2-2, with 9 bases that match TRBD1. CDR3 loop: CASSIVAQGARTGELFF. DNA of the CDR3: TGTGCCAGTAGTATAGTGGCACAGGGGGCTCGGACCGGGGAGCTGTTTTTT.